This TCR beta chain was obtained from a study of OX40 agonist ivuxolimab in advanced cancers. Study information: Partial responses were seen in three patients, one with hepatocellular carcinoma and two with cutaneous melanoma.

Clones were read by immunoSEQ multiplex PCR, and TCRdb kept only the in-frame ones, dropping some. This sample carries more than 100,000 clones, 75% to 95% of them seen once, and the ten largest clones take around 0.99%. V gave up 4 bases and J gave up 16 bases, with 17 bases separating them. Germline CDR1 and CDR2: SGHNT and YENEEA. The CDR3 loop spans 12 amino acids. Sequencing was performed on CD4+ or CD8+ T cells sorted from blood, taken in a trial of the OX40 agonist ivuxolimab. The TCR sequence derives from an adult with an advanced solid tumor such as melanoma, head and neck, liver or kidney cancer. This chain joins TRBV11-3 and TRBJ2-1; D unresolved. The CDR3 DNA sequence: TGTGCCAGCAGCTCCGAGAGTGGGGTTCTATTCTTC. Translating it yields CASSSESGVLFF.